This T cell receptor beta chain was found in a study of blood T cell repertoires in COVID-19. Turning to the study itself: Sites in the United States, Italy and Spain provided acute and convalescent COVID-19 samples. Sample material is recorded as cDNA or gDNA derived from T cells, B-cell-depleted T cells, or PBMCs.

In this sample, this clone turned up a few times. Clones were sequenced by immunoSEQ multiplex PCR, and TCRdb holds only the in-frame ones, with some missing. Altogether 350,000 to 450,000 clones are present, around 86% being singletons, with the ten largest covering about 2.9%. The sequence derives from a human donor in a cohort sampled during active COVID-19. The sample consisted of peripheral blood.

The CDR3 loop is CASRRGIHQETQYF. Here the CDR3 DNA reads TGTGCCAGCAGGCGGGGAATTCATCAAGAGACCCAGTACTTC. The chain uses TRBV6-4 and TRBJ2-5, with D possibly TRBD2 on 6 matching bases. The CDR3 has 14 amino acids. V lost 6 bases and J 2 bases, leaving 13 bases between the germline ends. Germline CDR1 is MRHNA and CDR2 is SNTAGT.